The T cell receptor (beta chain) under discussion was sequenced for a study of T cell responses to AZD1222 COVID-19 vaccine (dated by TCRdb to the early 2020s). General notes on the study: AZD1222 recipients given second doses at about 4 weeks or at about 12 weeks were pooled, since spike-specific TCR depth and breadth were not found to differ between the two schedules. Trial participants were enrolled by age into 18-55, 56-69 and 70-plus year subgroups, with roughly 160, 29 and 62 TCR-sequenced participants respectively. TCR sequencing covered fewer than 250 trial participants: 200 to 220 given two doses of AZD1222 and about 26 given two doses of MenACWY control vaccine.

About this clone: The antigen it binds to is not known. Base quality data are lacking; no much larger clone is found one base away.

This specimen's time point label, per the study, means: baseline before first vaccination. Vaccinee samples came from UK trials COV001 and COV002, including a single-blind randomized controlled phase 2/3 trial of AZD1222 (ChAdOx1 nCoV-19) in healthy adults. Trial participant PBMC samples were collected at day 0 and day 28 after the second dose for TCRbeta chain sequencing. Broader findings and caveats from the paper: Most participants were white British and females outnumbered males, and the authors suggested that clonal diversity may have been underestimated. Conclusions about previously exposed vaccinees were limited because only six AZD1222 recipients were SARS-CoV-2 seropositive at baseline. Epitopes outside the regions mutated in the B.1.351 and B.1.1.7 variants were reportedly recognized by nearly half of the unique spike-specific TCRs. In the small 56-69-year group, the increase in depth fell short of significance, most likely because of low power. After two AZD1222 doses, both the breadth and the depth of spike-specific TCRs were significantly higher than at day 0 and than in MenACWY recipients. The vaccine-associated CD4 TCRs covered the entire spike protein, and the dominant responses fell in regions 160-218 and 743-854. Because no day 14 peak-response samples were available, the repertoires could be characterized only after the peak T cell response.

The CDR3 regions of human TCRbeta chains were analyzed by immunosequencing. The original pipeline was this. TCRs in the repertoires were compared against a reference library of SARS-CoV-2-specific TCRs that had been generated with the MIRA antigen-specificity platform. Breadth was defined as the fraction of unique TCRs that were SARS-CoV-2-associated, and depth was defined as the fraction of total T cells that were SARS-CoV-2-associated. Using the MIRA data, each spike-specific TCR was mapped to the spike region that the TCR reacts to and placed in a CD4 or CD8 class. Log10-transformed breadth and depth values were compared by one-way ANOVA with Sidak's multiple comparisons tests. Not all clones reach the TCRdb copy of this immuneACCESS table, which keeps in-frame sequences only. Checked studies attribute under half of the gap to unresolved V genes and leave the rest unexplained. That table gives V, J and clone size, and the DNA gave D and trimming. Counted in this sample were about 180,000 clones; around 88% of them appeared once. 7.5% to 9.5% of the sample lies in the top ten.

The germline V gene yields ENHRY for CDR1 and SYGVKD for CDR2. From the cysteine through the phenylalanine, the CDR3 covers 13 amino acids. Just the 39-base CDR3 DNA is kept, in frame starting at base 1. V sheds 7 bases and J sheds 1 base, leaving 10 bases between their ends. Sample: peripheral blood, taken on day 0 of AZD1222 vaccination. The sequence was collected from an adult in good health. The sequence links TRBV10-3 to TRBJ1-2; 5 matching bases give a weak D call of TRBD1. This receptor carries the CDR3 CAITGLINYGYTF. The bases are TGTGCCATCACAGGGCTTATTAACTATGGCTACACCTTC.